The clone carrying this T cell receptor (beta chain) came up many times. Its matching antigen is unknown. This record belongs to a study of breast tumors, draining lymph nodes, adjacent tissues. General study results and limits: That most tumor T cells come from lymph nodes remained unproven. Most tumor T cells seemingly derive from lymph node, then expand in tumor. Tumor repertoires ranked between lymph nodes and nontumor tissue in diversity, with V and J gene preferences. Compared with basal-like, luminal-like tumors shared significantly more repertoire with nontumor tissue.

TCRdb analysed the multiplex PCR reads with MiXCR anew, one entry per CDR3 protein. The sample lists approximately 150,000 distinct CDR3 sequences, about 31% occurring once. Breast cancer patients provided tissue from their axillary draining lymph nodes. The CDR3 is 16 amino acids. CDR1 DFQATT and CDR2 SNEGSKA come from the germline V gene (reference sequence). The V and J ends lost 1 base and 3 bases respectively, with 18 bases between them. This sequence joins TRBV20-1 and TRBJ2-5, with D maybe TRBD2 (8 bases). The receptor's source is a female donor with breast cancer. Some clones in this sample may be carry-over from other donors' samples. The specimen sequenced was axillary lymph node tissue. The CDR3 sequence: CSARAGGAGGKETQYF. DNA for the CDR3: TGCAGTGCTAGAGCGGGAGGGGCAGGGGGAAAAGAGACCCAGTACTTC.